This T cell receptor (beta chain) emerged from a study of CD8 T cells in ankylosing spondylitis. Study-wide findings and caveats: Matched ankylosing spondylitis synovial fluid reportedly showed significant enrichment of disease-linked clones. Clones linked to disease, bearing a CD8+ phenotype, were relatively rare in peripheral blood. Ankylosing spondylitis blood appeared to carry a characteristic TCR beta motif of roughly eight highly homologous variants.

MiXCR, run by TCRdb on the 5' RACE reads, gives a single entry per CDR3 protein. The top ten hold about a fifth of the sample, which has 670,000 or so distinct CDR3 sequences, roughly 20% seen once. A note on this clonotype: Its antigen is currently unknown.

The germline CDR1 and CDR2 sequences are SGDLS and YYNGEE. CDR3 length equals 16 residues. With 0 bases clipped from V and 5 bases from J, the junction kept 6 bases outside the gene matches. V gene TRBV9 combines with J gene TRBJ2-7; TRBD2 matches at 12 bases. The sample was blood, either unsorted or a sorted T cell fraction (not recorded which). This clonotype originated in a male donor with ankylosing spondylitis. The DNA of the CDR3 is TGTGCCAGCAGCGTAGGGGTCCGACTAGCGGGAGACGAGCAGTACTTC. Translation: CASSVGVRLAGDEQYF.